This T cell receptor beta chain was recorded in a study of blood T cells in healthy people across ages (dated by TCRdb to between 2014 and 2017). The study in broad terms: Template switching captured roughly one uniquely barcoded TCR beta cDNA molecule per two T cells in model experiments. Two additional independent replicas of 1 million unique cDNA reads from the same blood draw were analyzed for two donors (one aged 18 to 30 and one aged 80 or older). Age-related changes in TCR beta repertoire diversity were measured in the study by deep sequencing normalized with unique cDNA molecular identifiers. The donors were split into four age groups: young (average about 16 years), middle-aged (about 40), aged (approximately 60) and long-lived (under 85). To avoid experimental bias, donors of different ages were distributed randomly across sequencing lanes.

This clonotype showed up just a few times. Its antigen is currently not known. No qualities accompany the bases; no much larger clone lies one base away. Paper-wide results and their limitations: Observed TCR beta diversity per million T cells fell roughly linearly with age, and a significant reduction was already apparent by age around 40. A strong correlation was found between observed TCR beta diversity and the percentage of naive T cells measured by flow cytometry. Compared with the aged group, the long-lived group had more naive CD4+ T cells, fewer expanded clones and increased TCR diversity, suggesting age selection. Bulk unsorted PBMC profiling prevented conclusive comparison of naive and antigen-experienced compartments. The CMV infection status of donors was not known, potentially confounding age-related changes in expanded clonotypes. Total diversity estimates from one million sequenced T cells were considered lower bounds and underestimates.

The CDR3 sequence holds 14 residues, the cysteine and phenylalanine included. Kept here is only the CDR3 DNA, which spans 42 bases and is read in frame from base 1. V is pared back by 3 bases and J by 1 base, with 8 bases lying between the germline termini. CDR1 and CDR2, per the germline V gene (reference sequence), are SEHNR and FQNEAQ. Donors were a few dozen systemically healthy Caucasian individuals from Russia aged about 6 to 100 years. Approximately 11 milliliters of peripheral blood were drawn from each donor into EDTA-treated Vacutainer tubes. Ficoll-Paque density-gradient centrifugation was used to isolate PBMCs, with at least 6 million per sample. Total RNA was extracted from PBMCs with Trizol reagent, with at least 6 micrograms obtained per sample. Naive CD45RAhigh/CD27high T cell percentages were measured by flow cytometry on a PBMC aliquot from every donor. Libraries were built with 5' RACE. Sequencer: Illumina HiSeq 2500. A second PCR of roughly 7 to 12 cycles was performed with a sample-barcoded 5' primer and a J-beta primer mix. A unique molecular identifier was introduced onto each TCR beta cDNA molecule by a template-switch 5' adaptor carrying 12 random nucleotides. At least 2.5 million CDR3-containing paired-end reads were obtained from each sample. All of the RNA was converted into first-strand cDNA using the Mint cDNA synthesis kit, with a TRBC-specific oligonucleotide serving as the primer. After uracil-DNA glycosylase treatment, a first 18-cycle PCR used universal primers M1SS and BC2_uni_R on all cDNA. In the authors' own workflow: Normalization of each sample was performed by random selection of 1 million high-quality reads, each carrying a distinct molecular identifier. Reads sharing molecular identifiers were discarded rather than binned into consensus sequences. MiTCR, set to a Q25 quality threshold and the strictest error-elimination algorithm, was used for CDR3 identification, clonotype clustering and error correction. A nonparametric unseen species model with Euler transformation was used to estimate a lower bound on total TCR beta diversity. TCRdb's own reprocessing of the public reads used fastp at Q25 and MiXCR and kept productive beta chains. Identical CDR3 proteins give one entry, which carries the most common genes and DNA. What appears here as the V and J calls and clone size reflects TCRdb's work, not the paper's. This sample has roughly 2 million distinct CDR3 sequences in its table, and around half of those were observed once. The ten largest clones represent approximately 2.1% of the sample.

This sequence originates from a woman in her 40s in good health. The sequence is built from TRBV7-9 and TRBJ2-3; the D segment could be TRBD2, given 5 matching bases. The specimen sequenced was blood. The base sequence is TGTGCCAGCAGCTTGGAGGTTGGCACAGATACGCAGTATTTT. Its translation reads: CASSLEVGTDTQYF.